These 27 T cell receptor beta chains originate from one sample sequenced in a study of blood T cell repertoires in COVID-19. Using immunoSEQ multiplex PCR, the repertoire was profiled, and TCRdb retains in-frame clones only, with some absent. The table includes approximately 100,000 clones, 91% detected once. Sequencing was carried out using peripheral blood. These receptors were taken from a human donor in a cohort sampled during active COVID-19.

This clone was counted a single time. J is TRBJ2-5 and V is TRBV5-5, with 9 bases lining up with TRBD1. Looked up from germline, CDR1 is SGHKS and CDR2 is YYEKEE (reference sequence). The ends lost 1 base at V and 5 bases at J; junction bases unmatched: 9. There are 16 residues in the CDR3. Written as DNA, the CDR3 is TGTGCCAGCAGCTTGATGGGAGACAGGGGGATTGAGACCCAGTACTTC. Residues: CASSLMGDRGIETQYF.

The chain recombines TRBV7-9 with TRBJ1-1; no clear D. Germline loops: CDR1 SEHNR, CDR2 FQNEAQ (reference sequence). The CDR3 is made up of 12 amino acids. V lost 5 bases and J 1 base, leaving 5 bases between the germline ends. The CDR3 DNA reads TGTGCCAGCAGCCTTAAGAACACTGAAGCTTTCTTT. Translating gives CASSLKNTEAFF.

The chain couples TRBV7-2 to TRBJ1-2; D may be TRBD1 (6 bases). The ends were cut back, 5 bases at V and 7 bases at J, with 17 bases in the middle. Germline CDR1 SGHTA, CDR2 FQGNSA. The CDR3 consists of 14 residues. CDR3 in amino acids: CASSQKTGSTGYTF. The CDR3 bases are TGTGCCAGCAGCCAGAAGACAGGTAGCACTGGCTACACCTTC.

This chain uses TRBV18 with TRBJ2-5; 9 bases map to TRBD2. The CDR3 sequence is 14 residues long. The V gene end was trimmed by 1 base and the J gene end by 5 bases; junction bases not matched to a gene: 2. Germline-derived CDR1 and CDR2 are KGHSH and LQKENI. In DNA, the CDR3 is TGTGCCAGCTCACCACTTGCGGGAGGGGAGACCCAGTACTTC. Its protein product is CASSPLAGGETQYF.

The chain employs TRBV7-2 and TRBJ2-7; D gene unclear. V was clipped by 5 bases and J by 4 bases, with 12 bases between them. Per germline, CDR1 SGHTA and CDR2 FQGNSA. This CDR3 contains 13 residues. The CDR3 DNA sequence: TGTGCCAGCAGCCTCGACTGGAATTACGAGCAGTACTTC. It encodes CASSLDWNYEQYF.

The rearrangement joins TRBV7-9 to TRBJ2-6, with D possibly being TRBD1 (5 bases). Germline lookup yields CDR1 SEHNR and CDR2 FQNEAQ (reference sequence). The length of the CDR3 is 15 residues. The ends were cut back, 5 bases at V and 0 bases at J, with 8 bases in the middle. CDR3 region: CASSRQLSGANVLTF. CDR3 nucleotide sequence: TGTGCCAGCAGCCGACAGCTCTCTGGGGCCAACGTCCTGACTTTC.

This chain joins TRBV28 and TRBJ1-2; the D gene is possibly TRBD1 (5 bases). The CDR3 covers 13 residues. Trimming stripped 4 bases from V and 4 bases from J, with 10 bases between. The germline V gene has CDR1 MDHEN and CDR2 SYDVKM. The CDR3 coding sequence is TGTGCCAGCAGTTCAGGGATTTTCTATGGCTACACCTTC. This translates into CASSSGIFYGYTF.

The chain carries TRBV18 and TRBJ2-1, with D possibly being TRBD2 (6 bases). Germline V lookup: CDR1 KGHSH, CDR2 LQKENI. Deletions cut 3 bases from V and 8 bases from J, with 26 bases between. CDR3 length: 18 amino acids. In nucleotides, the CDR3 is TGTGCCAGCTCACCGCGACCGACCACTAGCTTTATTTTATATGAGCAGTTCTTC. This sequence encodes CASSPRPTTSFILYEQFF. Combining the CDR3 with reference TRBV18 and TRBJ2-1 gives the whole variable domain NAGVMQNPRHLVRRRGQEARLRCSPMKGHSHVYWYRQLPEEGLKFMVYLQKENIIDESGMPKERFSAEFPKEGPSILRIQQVVRGDSAAYFCASSPRPTTSFILYEQFFGPGTRLTVL.

The genes are TRBV5-1 and TRBJ2-1, with 9 positions matching TRBD2. Germline values: CDR1 SGHRS, CDR2 YFSETQ. The CDR3 consists of 15 residues. The V and J ends lost 2 bases and 3 bases, in that order; junction bases with no gene match: 3. CDR3 region: CASSFETSGYNEQFF. The CDR3 DNA reads TGCGCCAGCAGCTTTGAGACTAGCGGCTACAATGAGCAGTTCTTC.

The gene calls are TRBV5-1 and TRBJ2-2; 7 positions match TRBD1. CDR3 size: 15 residues. The V gene's germline CDR1 is SGHRS and CDR2 YFSETQ. The V segment lost 5 bases and the J segment 0 bases; nucleotides outside the gene matches: 4. CDR3 DNA sequence: TGCGCCAGCAGGAGGCAGGGGGCGAACACCGGGGAGCTGTTTTTT. Amino acids: CASRRQGANTGELFF. Supplemented by reference TRBV5-1 and TRBJ2-2, the full variable domain reads KAGVTQTPRYLIKTRGQQVTLSCSPISGHRSVSWYQQTPGQGLQFLFEYFSETQRNKGNFPGRFSGRQFSNSRSEMNVSTLELGDSALYLCASRRQGANTGELFFGEGSRLTVL.

The genes are TRBV7-8 and TRBJ2-2, with 7 bases aligning to TRBD2. Germline V gene data show CDR1 as SGHVS and CDR2 as FQNEAQ. There are 16 residues in the CDR3. J was trimmed by 2 bases and V by 7 bases; bases with no gene match: 10. The CDR3 DNA reads TGTGCCAGCACCTGGGGAGGGGTAATAAACACCGGGGAGCTGTTTTTT. Translated, it gives CASTWGGVINTGELFF.

The chain carries TRBV5-1 and TRBJ2-2, with a tentative D call TRBD2 (6 bases). The germline V and J ends were trimmed by 4 bases and 5 bases, with 12 bases remaining between them. In germline, CDR1 is SGHRS, CDR2 YFSETQ. The CDR3 loop spans 14 amino acids. The DNA of the CDR3 is TGCGCCAGCAGCAGGGAGGTCAGAACCGGGGAGCTGTTTTTT. Its translation is CASSREVRTGELFF.

The chain couples TRBV19 to TRBJ2-1; 10 nucleotides align to TRBD1. V lost 10 bases and J lost 3; bases outside the gene matches: 3. The CDR3 consists of 13 residues. The germline gives CDR1 LNHDA, CDR2 SQIVND (reference sequence). The chain's CDR3 is CATDRGGYNEQFF. CDR3 nucleotide sequence: TGTGCCACGGACAGGGGGGGCTACAATGAGCAGTTCTTC.

This clone was found once. The V call is TRBV11-2, the J call TRBJ2-1, with D possibly being TRBD2 (6 bases). The CDR3 runs to 13 residues. Germline CDR1 SGHAT, CDR2 FQNNGV. Trimming left V 5 bases short and J 5 bases short, with 10 bases between. The CDR3 bases are TGTGCCAGCAGCACATTAGCGGACAATGAGCAGTTCTTC. Its translation is CASSTLADNEQFF.

This sequence joins TRBV28 and TRBJ2-3; no clear D. The CDR3 has 16 residues. The germline V and J ends were trimmed by 2 bases and 2 bases, with 14 bases remaining between them. Germline CDR1 MDHEN, CDR2 SYDVKM. Here the CDR3 DNA reads TGTGCCAGCAGTTTAATTTTAGCAGATTACACAGATACGCAGTATTTT. Its protein is CASSLILADYTDTQYF.

V is TRBV24-1 and J is TRBJ2-7; D possibly corresponds to TRBD2 (6 bases). The germline V and J ends were trimmed by 9 bases and 3 bases, with 20 bases remaining between them. This CDR3 comprises 15 residues. Germline V gene data show CDR1 as KGHDR and CDR2 as SFDVKD. The CDR3 is CATPGSRGGYYEQYF. The CDR3 DNA reads as TGTGCCACCCCCGGGAGTAGGGGTGGCTACTACGAGCAGTACTTC.

The chain links TRBV27 to TRBJ2-1, with D perhaps TRBD1 (5 bases). Germline lookup yields CDR1 MNHEY and CDR2 SMNVEV (reference sequence). CDR3 size: 15 residues. V was pared by 7 bases and J by 8 bases, with 21 bases between. The CDR3 loop reads CASTPWGTQSDEQFF. In DNA, the CDR3 is TGTGCCAGCACCCCGTGGGGCACCCAATCTGATGAGCAGTTCTTC.

The chain recombines TRBV9 with TRBJ1-4; D possibly corresponds to TRBD1 (5 bases). The CDR3 totals 14 residues. V lost 0 bases, J lost 7 bases, and 10 bases lay in between. Looked up from germline, CDR1 is SGDLS and CDR2 is YYNGEE. The CDR3 nucleotides read TGTGCCAGCAGCGTAGGCAGGGTGGGTGAAAAACTGTTTTTT. This encodes CASSVGRVGEKLFF.

The genes are TRBV23-1 and TRBJ1-2; D might be TRBD1 (6 bases). TRBV23-1 is an ORF for which the function is uncertain. V was shortened by 5 bases and J by 3 bases, with 13 bases between the two germline ends. The CDR3 has 14 residues. Written as DNA, the CDR3 is TGCGCCAGCAGTTCCTACAGGGATCACTATGGCTACACCTTC. This codes for CASSSYRDHYGYTF.

The table lists this clone with a count of one. The chain links TRBV19 to TRBJ1-2; D is perhaps TRBD1 (5 bases). V lost 5 bases and J 0 bases, leaving 13 bases between the germline ends. This CDR3 spans 15 amino acids. The germline V gene encodes CDR1 LNHDA and CDR2 SQIVND (reference sequence). CDR3 nucleotide sequence: TGTGCCAGTAGTGGTAGCAGGGTACCTAACTATGGCTACACCTTC. Protein product: CASSGSRVPNYGYTF.

The gene calls are TRBV7-6 and TRBJ2-3, with 8 bases fitting TRBD2. V lost 5 bases to trimming and J lost 4 bases; unmatched junction nucleotides: 11. CDR1 SGHVS and CDR2 FNYEAQ come from the germline V gene. This CDR3 region has 16 residues. The DNA for the CDR3 is TGTGCCAGCAGCCCAACTAGAGCGGGAGTGGCAGATACGCAGTATTTT. It codes for CASSPTRAGVADTQYF.

This sequence joins TRBV6-2 or TRBV6-3 and TRBJ2-7; TRBD2 is a possible D gene (5 bases). The CDR3 spans 13 residues. V lost 3 bases to trimming and J lost 1 base, with 7 bases between them. Germline CDR1 MNHEY, CDR2 SVGEGT. As DNA, the CDR3 is TGTGCCAGCAGTTATAGCGTTTCCTACGAGCAGTACTTC. As protein: CASSYSVSYEQYF.

The chain joins TRBV18 to TRBJ1-1; D gene ambiguous. This CDR3 comprises 16 residues. Germline V gene sequence: CDR1 KGHSH, CDR2 LQKENI. The V end lost 4 bases, the J end lost 0 bases, and 15 bases lay between the germline ends. The CDR3 nucleotides read TGTGCCAGCTCACTCTCCCCTGAGGGTGTGAACACTGAAGCTTTCTTT. The encoded protein is CASSLSPEGVNTEAFF.

The chain has TRBV7-2 and TRBJ2-3, with 7 bases matching TRBD1. This CDR3 region has 14 residues. Germline V CDR1 and CDR2: SGHTA, FQGNSA. Germline trimming cut 8 bases from V and 0 bases from J; bases unmatched to any gene: 5. The CDR3 DNA is TGTGCCAGCGTGAGGGGGCGGAGCACAGATACGCAGTATTTT. This gives the protein CASVRGRSTDTQYF.

V usage is TRBV5-1 and J usage is TRBJ2-3, with 12 bases lining up with TRBD2. The V gene's germline CDR1 is SGHRS and CDR2 YFSETQ. V gave up 4 bases and J gave up 7 bases; unmatched junction bases: 10. There are 16 residues in the CDR3. CDR3 in DNA: TGCGCCAGCAGCGGAGCTAGCGGGGGGGCCGGGAATACGCAGTATTTT. It yields the protein CASSGASGGAGNTQYF.

This clone was observed once. The chain is built from TRBV12-3 or TRBV12-4 and TRBJ2-1; TRBD2 is a possible D gene (5 bases). This CDR3 spans 13 amino acids. V lost 6 bases to trimming and J lost 4 bases, with 10 bases between them. The CDR3: CASRLTSYNEQFF. The CDR3 DNA reads TGTGCCAGCAGGCTAACTAGTTACAATGAGCAGTTCTTC.

The J gene is TRBJ2-3, the V gene TRBV5-5, with a tentative D call TRBD1 (7 bases). Germline V lookup: CDR1 SGHKS, CDR2 YYEKEE (reference sequence). V lost 4 bases, J lost 0 bases, and 12 bases lay in between. The CDR3 extends over 15 amino acids. CDR3 in amino acids: CASSAGQTSTDTQYF. Here the CDR3 DNA reads TGTGCCAGCAGCGCGGGACAGACGAGCACAGATACGCAGTATTTT.